The 17 T cell receptor beta chains listed next were all sequenced from one sample in a study of T cell clonality in common variable immunodeficiency. Sequencing was performed with immunoSEQ multiplex PCR; in TCRdb, only in-frame clones are kept and a portion is missing. The sample holds under 45,000 clones, and no clone turns up only once. The sequencing input was peripheral blood mononuclear cells. The receptors shown here come from a person aged 18 to 75 in good health.

At least ten counts were recorded for this clone. The DNA ends 3 residues before the CDR3 does, and the rest of the CDR3 is filled in from the germline J gene. This rearrangement joins TRBV20-1 to TRBJ2-2, with 10 bases aligning to TRBD2. The CDR3 runs 16 residues. The V and J ends lost 2 bases and 1 base, in that order; junction bases with no gene match: 4. CDR1 DFQATT and CDR2 SNEGSKA come from the germline V gene (reference sequence). CDR3 DNA, as far as it was read: TGCAGTGCTAGACTAGCGGGAGCGTTGAACACCGGGGAG. Its protein is CSARLAGALNTGE. The entire CDR3 reads CSARLAGALNTGELFF.

This clone has a handful of counts. The CDR3 goes on 3 residues after the read ends, and that part is filled in from the germline J gene. The chain couples TRBV7-2 to TRBJ1-4; TRBD1 matches 7 bases. The CDR3 length is 14 residues. The V segment lost 5 bases and the J segment 8 bases; nucleotides outside the gene matches: 8. The germline CDR1 and CDR2 sequences are SGHTA and FQGNSA. CDR3 in amino acids: CASSQQGTGEKLFF. The CDR3 bases that were read are TGTGCCAGCAGCCAACAGGGGACTGGCGAAAAA.

On this clone itself: The read ends 3 residues early relative to the CDR3; the germline J gene fills the gap. This chain joins TRBV6-4 and TRBJ1-1; D is possibly TRBD1 (5 bases). V shed 6 bases and J shed 1 base, with 9 bases lying between them. The length of the CDR3 is 13 residues. The V gene's germline CDR1 is MRHNA and CDR2 SNTAGT. The CDR3 sequence is CASSFTGNTEAFF. The DNA read from the CDR3 is TGTGCCAGCAGCTTCACAGGGAACACTGAA.

This clone was counted between two and nine times. The CDR3 end is not reached by the read, which stops 3 residues before it; the germline J gene fills it in. This chain joins TRBV7-6 and TRBJ1-5; D gene ambiguous. The CDR3 consists of 16 residues. V lost 1 base and J 4 bases, leaving 14 bases between the germline ends. Germline assignment: CDR1 SGHVS and CDR2 FNYEAQ. This chain's CDR3 is CASSLGWNTGNQPQHF. The DNA read from the CDR3 is TGTGCCAGCAGCTTAGGATGGAACACGGGTAATCAGCCC. The full variable domain, completed using reference TRBV7-6 and TRBJ1-5, is GAGVSQSPRYKVTKRGQDVALRCDPISGHVSLYWYRQALGQGPEFLTYFNYEAQQDKSGLPNDRFSAERPEGSISTLTIQRTEQRDSAMYRCASSLGWNTGNQPQHFGDGTRLSIL.

Regarding this clone: The read is 3 residues too short to cover the CDR3 end, so that end is filled in from the germline J gene. The V gene is TRBV7-8, the J gene TRBJ1-6; perhaps TRBD1 as D (6 bases). The V and J ends lost 5 bases and 9 bases respectively, with 14 bases between them. CDR1 SGHVS and CDR2 FQNEAQ come from the germline V gene. The CDR3 has 14 residues. The CDR3 DNA, read in part, is TGTGCCAGCAGCGTCCACAGGGTTGGTTCACCC. Its protein is CASSVHRVGSP. The whole CDR3 reads CASSVHRVGSPLHF.

A few counts support this clone. The read ends 3 residues before the CDR3 terminus; that terminus is restored from the germline J gene. V and J are TRBV6-4 and TRBJ2-3; D is unresolved. The CDR3 has 14 amino acids. V was trimmed by 9 bases and J by 0 bases, leaving 13 bases between them. Germline-derived CDR1 and CDR2 are MRHNA and SNTAGT. The CDR3 DNA, read in part, is TGTGCCAGTTCTATAGACTCTAGCACAGATACG. Amino acid sequence: CASSIDSSTDT. The entire CDR3 protein is CASSIDSSTDTQYF.

This clone was observed many times. Read data end 3 residues before the CDR3 end; the end is taken from the germline J gene. The chain carries TRBV11-2 and TRBJ2-7; 10 positions match TRBD1. Germline V gene lookup returns CDR1 SGHAT and CDR2 FQNNGV. The CDR3 totals 15 residues. V lost 5 bases, J lost 2 bases, and 6 bases stayed unmatched. The CDR3 sequence is CASSPATGGPYEQYF. CDR3 bases read: TGTGCCAGCAGCCCCGCGACAGGGGGCCCCTACGAG.

This clone was detected a few times. With the read ending 3 residues before the CDR3 end, the germline J gene is used to fill in that end. The chain links TRBV20-1 to TRBJ1-4, with D perhaps TRBD1 (5 bases). This CDR3 spans 16 amino acids. From germline, CDR1 is DFQATT and CDR2 SNEGSKA (reference sequence). The DNA read from the CDR3 is TGCAGTGCTAGGGGAGGGGCGGCAGTCCATAATTCACCA. This translates into CSARGGAAVHNSP. Given in full, the CDR3 is CSARGGAAVHNSPLFF.

Ten or more counts support this clone. The read comes to an end 3 residues before the CDR3 does, leaving the germline J gene to fill in the end. V usage is TRBV4-1 and J usage is TRBJ1-6; maybe TRBD1 (6 bases). V gave up 0 bases and J gave up 7 bases, with 16 bases separating them. Germline CDR1 and CDR2: MGHRA and YSYEKL. The CDR3 runs 17 residues. The part of the CDR3 DNA that was read is TGCGCCAGCAGCCAAGAGGGCTGGAGGACAGCAAATTCACCC. Translation gives CASSQEGWRTANSP. The whole CDR3 region reads CASSQEGWRTANSPLHF.

This clone has a count of ten or more. Read sequence stops 3 residues before the CDR3 end, and the germline J gene provides the missing end. The chain employs TRBV18 and TRBJ2-3, with TRBD1 identical over 9 bases. With 2 bases clipped from V and 3 bases from J, the junction kept 3 bases outside the gene matches. Germline V gene lookup returns CDR1 KGHSH and CDR2 LQKENI. The CDR3 consists of 15 residues. Incomplete CDR3 DNA: TGTGCCAGCTCACCATCGGACAGGGGTACAGATACG. The encoded protein is CASSPSDRGTDT. The full-length CDR3 reads as CASSPSDRGTDTQYF.

This clone was picked up many times. The CDR3 end is not reached by the read, which stops 3 residues before it; the germline J gene fills it in. This sequence joins TRBV20-1 and TRBJ2-3; 13 bases map to TRBD2. Trimming took 7 bases from V and 6 from J; bases not matched to a gene: 19. There are 18 residues in the CDR3. In germline, CDR1 is DFQATT, CDR2 SNEGSKA (reference sequence). The part of the CDR3 DNA that was read is TGCAGTGGGGCGGGACAGGGGGAGACTAGCGGGAGGTATGATACG. Translation: CSGAGQGETSGRYDT. In full, the CDR3 reads CSGAGQGETSGRYDTQYF.

This clone was counted many times. From the germline J gene comes the end of the CDR3, since the read stops 3 residues before it. The chain combines TRBV11-2 with TRBJ1-6, with 8 nucleotides matching TRBD1. Trimming at V came to 3 bases and at J to 8 bases, leaving 3 bases not matched to a gene. This CDR3 is 14 amino acids long. Germline values: CDR1 SGHAT, CDR2 FQNNGV. CDR3 residues: CASSLAGGHSPLHF. CDR3 DNA (partial): TGTGCCAGCAGCTTGGCAGGGGGCCATTCACCC.

This clone was detected ten times or more. The read is 3 residues too short to cover the CDR3 end, so that end is filled in from the germline J gene. The chain has TRBV6-2 or TRBV6-3 and TRBJ2-3; a possible D gene is TRBD1 (6 bases). Looked up from germline, CDR1 is MNHEY and CDR2 is SVGEGT. This CDR3 comprises 17 residues. V lost 3 bases and J 0 bases, leaving 16 bases between the germline ends. CDR3 bases read: TGTGCCAGCAGTTATTACCCCAGGGGATATAGCACAGATACG. Protein: CASSYYPRGYSTDT. The complete CDR3 sequence is CASSYYPRGYSTDTQYF.

This clone was detected many times. The read terminates 3 residues before the CDR3 end, so the remaining end is supplied by the germline J gene. This chain connects TRBV19 to TRBJ2-3; the match to TRBD2 covers 11 bases. Germline CDR1 is LNHDA and CDR2 is SQIVND (reference sequence). V lost 6 bases to trimming and J lost 2 bases; unmatched junction nucleotides: 10. The length of the CDR3 is 17 residues. The sequenced CDR3 bases are TGTGCCAGTAGGGTAGGGAGTAGCGGGAGGGACACAGATACG. Translation: CASRVGSSGRDTDT. The CDR3, in full, reads CASRVGSSGRDTDTQYF.

A remark on this clone: The DNA ends 3 residues before the CDR3 does, and the rest of the CDR3 is filled in from the germline J gene. The genes are TRBV7-9 and TRBJ2-5; 8 bases are shared with TRBD2. V dropped 0 bases and J dropped 0; count of bases not matched to a gene: 0. Germline lookup yields CDR1 SEHNR and CDR2 FQNEAQ (reference sequence). The CDR3 contains 15 residues. The sequenced CDR3 bases are TGTGCCAGCAGCTTAGCGGGACTAGACCAAGAGACC. Amino acid sequence: CASSLAGLDQET. The complete CDR3 protein is CASSLAGLDQETQYF.

Ten or more counts support this clone. The CDR3 end is not reached by the read, which stops 3 residues before it; the germline J gene fills it in. The V call is TRBV5-6, the J call TRBJ1-1; a possible D gene is TRBD1 (5 bases). Trimming took 7 bases from V and 6 from J, leaving 13 bases between them. The length of the CDR3 is 12 residues. Germline V gene lookup returns CDR1 SGHDT and CDR2 YYEEEE. The covered CDR3 bases are TGTGCCAGCTTTAGGTCGACAGCTGAA. Protein: CASFRSTAE. The complete CDR3 sequence is CASFRSTAEAFF.

Notes on this clone: The read stops 3 residues short of the end of the CDR3; the missing end is completed from the germline J gene. The chain recombines TRBV18 with TRBJ2-4, with D maybe TRBD1 (6 bases). The CDR3 runs 11 residues. Germline CDR1 and CDR2: KGHSH and LQKENI. Here the CDR3 reads CASSPTGYQYF. The part of the CDR3 DNA that was read is TGTGCCAGCTCTCCTACAGGGTAT.